These 4 T cell receptor beta chains share one sample of origin, sequenced in a study of blood T cell repertoires in COVID-19. TCRdb's copy holds only in-frame clones and misses some; the assay was immunoSEQ multiplex PCR. The data hold 55,000 to 65,000 clones, with about 91% observed a single time. Input material: peripheral blood. The receptors originated from a man between 60 and 70 years old with acute or convalescent COVID-19.

The gene calls are TRBV6-5 and TRBJ1-4; 8 bases fit TRBD1. Germline CDR1 MNHEY, CDR2 SVGAGI. This CDR3 has 15 residues. V dropped 8 bases and J dropped 5; count of bases not matched to a gene: 10. The CDR3 region is CASGYPQGENEKLFF. The CDR3 coding sequence is TGTGCCAGCGGCTACCCACAGGGGGAAAATGAAAAACTGTTTTTT.

The V and J genes are TRBV11-3 and TRBJ1-1; D remains unclear. The V gene lost 2 bases and the J gene lost 3 bases, with 4 bases spanning the gap. The CDR3 loop spans 12 amino acids. Germline V gives CDR1 SGHNT, CDR2 YENEEA. This chain's CDR3 is CASSLSDTEAFF. CDR3 in DNA: TGTGCCAGCAGCTTAAGCGACACTGAAGCTTTCTTT.

J is TRBJ1-1 and V is TRBV11-3; D is perhaps TRBD1 (6 bases). This CDR3 region has 13 residues. Trimming took off 0 bases at V and 6 bases at J, with 8 bases between the two ends. The germline V gene has CDR1 SGHNT and CDR2 YENEEA. The CDR3 here is CASSLEAGAEAFF. CDR3 nucleotide sequence: TGTGCCAGCAGCTTAGAGGCAGGGGCTGAAGCTTTCTTT.

This chain connects TRBV19 to TRBJ1-1; D perhaps matches TRBD1 (5 bases). The CDR3 sequence is 13 residues long. V was trimmed by 2 bases and J by 6 bases, leaving 10 bases between them. Germline V lookup: CDR1 LNHDA, CDR2 SQIVND (reference sequence). Here the CDR3 DNA reads TGTGCCAGTAGTATAAGGCAGGGTGCTGAAGCTTTCTTT. Its protein is CASSIRQGAEAFF.